This T cell receptor beta chain stems from a study of vaccination and CD4 T cells after COVID-19. Germline CDR1 is MDHEN and CDR2 is SYDVKM. This CDR3 is built from 15 residues. V was cut by 6 bases and J by 0 bases, with 14 bases left in between. Documented treatment: approximately 10-day PBMC culture with coronavirus spike peptide pools or control peptides (ViraFEST assay). As for this clonotype: Its antigen is still unknown.

The Oncomine TCR Beta short-read assay was what sequenced the DNA obtained from cultured CD4+ T cells. TCRdb itself ran the PCR reads through MiXCR, one entry per CDR3 protein. The sample holds over 10,000 distinct CDR3 sequences, roughly three fifths seen once. The gene calls are TRBV28 and TRBJ1-1; a possible D gene is TRBD1 (5 bases). The sequence derives from a human donor who had recovered from COVID-19. Sequencing was carried out using CD4+ T cells from blood, cultured in vitro. The CDR3 DNA reads as TGTGCCAGCAGCTTCACAACAGGTATGAACACTGAAGCTTTCTTT. Protein product: CASSFTTGMNTEAFF.